These 16 T cell receptor beta chains came from one sample sequenced in a study of CD8 T cells in Susac syndrome. Random hexamers primed reverse transcription of about 0.5 to 1 ug RNA. TCRdb re-called the immunoSEQ multiplex PCR reads through MiXCR, storing one row per CDR3 protein. Here the sample spans some 250,000 distinct CDR3 sequences, 90% to 96% being singletons. Sequencing was carried out using CD4+ T cells from PBMCs. Receptors were obtained from a human donor with Susac syndrome.

The chain uses TRBV7-3 and TRBJ1-1, with 8 bases that match TRBD1. Germline V gene lookup returns CDR1 SGHTA and CDR2 FQGTGA. With 5 bases clipped from V and 4 bases from J, the junction kept 6 bases outside the gene matches. There are 14 residues in the CDR3. The CDR3 protein is CASSPGQGGTEAFF. Here the CDR3 DNA reads TGTGCCAGCAGCCCCGGACAGGGAGGCACTGAAGCTTTCTTT.

The chain uses TRBV3-1 and TRBJ2-1; 8 nucleotides line up with TRBD2. Germline V gives CDR1 LGHDT, CDR2 YNNKEL (reference sequence). This CDR3 has 17 residues. Trimming removed 3 bases from V and 2 bases from J; junction bases left unmatched: 9. The CDR3 nucleotides are TGTGCCAGCAGCCAGGGAAATGGGGGACTAGCCTACAATGAGCAGTTCTTC. Translation gives CASSQGNGGLAYNEQFF.

V usage is TRBV7-3 and J usage is TRBJ2-2, with D uncertain. Germline V lookup: CDR1 SGHTA, CDR2 FQGTGA. CDR3 length equals 14 residues. V was shortened by 4 bases and J by 1 base, with 7 bases between the two germline ends. The CDR3 reads CASSSEGNTGELFF. As DNA, the CDR3 is TGTGCCAGCAGCTCGGAAGGGAACACCGGGGAGCTGTTTTTT.

The chain couples TRBV12-3 or TRBV12-4 to TRBJ2-5; TRBD2 matches 8 bases. CDR3 length equals 13 residues. V trimming: 10 bases; J trimming: 4 bases; junction bases outside the gene matches: 8. The DNA of the CDR3 is TGTGCCATCAAGTTACGGGGGGGAGAGACCCAGTACTTC. This sequence encodes CAIKLRGGETQYF.

The chain couples TRBV7-2 to TRBJ1-2; 7 positions match TRBD1. Germline CDR1 is SGHTA and CDR2 is FQGNSA. This CDR3 contains 15 residues. The V segment lost 3 bases and the J segment 4 bases; nucleotides outside the gene matches: 8. The CDR3 spells CASSLETGYRYGYTF. CDR3 nucleotide sequence: TGTGCCAGCAGCTTGGAGACAGGGTACCGCTATGGCTACACCTTC.

V and J are TRBV19 and TRBJ1-5; 7 nucleotides agree with TRBD1. Per the germline V gene, CDR1 is LNHDA and CDR2 is SQIVND (reference sequence). The CDR3 extends over 18 amino acids. V shed 4 bases and J 4 bases; nucleotides not matched to a gene: 16. CDR3 nucleotide sequence: TGTGCCAGTAGTACCCAACCCAAAACAGGGGTCGCTAATCAGCCCCAGCATTTT. It specifies CASSTQPKTGVANQPQHF. The complete variable domain, with remaining parts taken from reference TRBV19 and TRBJ1-5, reads DGGITQSPKYLFRKEGQNVTLSCEQNLNHDAMYWYRQDPGQGLRLIYYSQIVNDFQKGDIAEGYSVSREKKESFPLTVTSAQKNPTAFYLCASSTQPKTGVANQPQHFGDGTRLSIL.

The chain joins TRBV15 to TRBJ1-2; D is unclear. Per the germline V gene, CDR1 is LNHNV and CDR2 is YYDKDF (reference sequence). The length of the CDR3 is 14 residues. The V end lost 0 bases, the J end lost 2 bases, and 7 bases lay between the germline ends. In DNA form, the CDR3 reads TGTGCCACCAGCAGAGATTTAGAAAACTATGGCTACACCTTC. Its translation: CATSRDLENYGYTF.

V and J are TRBV7-8 and TRBJ1-5, with D maybe TRBD1 (5 bases). The V end was cut by 5 bases, the J end by 3 bases, with 20 bases between. The length of the CDR3 is 17 residues. CDR1 SGHVS and CDR2 FQNEAQ come from the germline V gene. As DNA, the CDR3 is TGTGCCAGCAGCCCACCACCGCTAGGGGTATCCAATCAGCCCCAGCATTTT. It specifies CASSPPPLGVSNQPQHF. Together with reference TRBV7-8 and TRBJ1-5, the CDR3 gives the full variable domain: GAGVSQSPRYKVAKRGQDVALRCDPISGHVSLFWYQQALGQGPEFLTYFQNEAQLDKSGLPSDRFFAERPEGSVSTLKIQRTQQEDSAVYLCASSPPPLGVSNQPQHFGDGTRLSIL.

V is TRBV20-1 and J is TRBJ2-7; TRBD1 aligns across 7 bases. CDR1 and CDR2 from the germline V gene are DFQATT and SNEGSKA (reference sequence). V shed 5 bases, J shed 0 bases, and the junction held 7 bases outside the gene matches. The CDR3 is 14 amino acids. DNA of the CDR3: TGCAGTGCTCTTCCGGGACAGAACTCCTACGAGCAGTACTTC. Residues: CSALPGQNSYEQYF.

This clonotype occurred once. This chain connects TRBV29-1 to TRBJ2-1; possibly TRBD1 or TRBD2 for D (6 bases each). Per the germline V gene, CDR1 is SQVTM and CDR2 is ANQGSEA. Between the trimmed V and J ends, which lost 3 bases and 7 bases, there was a span of 13 bases. This CDR3 comprises 13 residues. CDR3 sequence reads: CSVDGGSGNEQFF. CDR3 DNA sequence: TGCAGCGTTGACGGGGGCAGTGGTAATGAGCAGTTCTTC.

The chain carries TRBV30 and TRBJ2-7; TRBD1 might be the D (6 bases). This CDR3 is built from 14 residues. From germline, CDR1 is GTSNPN and CDR2 SVGIG (reference sequence). The V gene lost 5 bases and the J gene lost 2 bases, with 16 bases spanning the gap. The CDR3 nucleotides are TGTGCCTGGTCCCGCGGACAGTCGCCCTACGAGCAGTACTTC. It encodes CAWSRGQSPYEQYF.

The V gene is TRBV29-1, the J gene TRBJ2-6; perhaps TRBD1 as D (6 bases). V was trimmed by 6 bases and J by 0 bases, leaving 15 bases between them. This CDR3 spans 16 amino acids. Germline lookup yields CDR1 SQVTM and CDR2 ANQGSEA. The CDR3 spells CSVEDSTFSGANVLTF. For the CDR3, the DNA is TGCAGCGTGGAGGACAGCACGTTCTCTGGGGCCAACGTCCTGACTTTC.

This clonotype has only one observation. This rearrangement joins TRBV3-1 to TRBJ1-4; D is unresolved. The germline gives CDR1 LGHDT, CDR2 YNNKEL (reference sequence). The CDR3 contains 15 residues. Trimming cost V 1 base and J 10 bases, with 16 bases left between them. The CDR3 region has the DNA TGTGCCAGCAGCCAAGCTAGTTCCGGACGTGGAAAACTGTTTTTT. Its protein is CASSQASSGRGKLFF.

As DNA, the CDR3 is TGTGCCTGGAGTGTACTCCCGGCCGGGGAGCTGTTTTTT. Its protein product is CAWSVLPAGELFF. The rearrangement uses TRBV30 and TRBJ2-2; no clear D. Trimming pared 0 bases from V and 6 bases from J, leaving 8 bases between. The CDR3 totals 13 residues. Germline V gene sequence: CDR1 GTSNPN, CDR2 SVGIG (reference sequence).

This chain connects TRBV28 to TRBJ2-3; 9 nucleotides agree with TRBD2. This CDR3 spans 14 amino acids. CDR1 is MDHEN, CDR2 SYDVKM, per germline. With V trimmed by 7 bases and J by 5 bases, 7 bases remained unmatched. The CDR3 DNA reads as TGTGCCAGCACGAGTAGCGGGAGCCAAGATACGCAGTATTTT. Encoded protein: CASTSSGSQDTQYF.

The chain carries TRBV7-2 and TRBJ1-2; 8 bases are shared with TRBD1. V trimming: 5 bases; J trimming: 8 bases; junction bases outside the gene matches: 16. This CDR3 has 16 amino acids. Germline loops: CDR1 SGHTA, CDR2 FQGNSA. The DNA of the CDR3 is TGTGCCAGCAGCACTGGACAGGGCCCTCATCTTTACGGCTACACCTTC. This encodes CASSTGQGPHLYGYTF.